This T cell receptor beta chain was identified during a study of vaccination effects on CD4 cells after COVID-19. The overall study: Sampling occurred 16 days and one week pre-vaccination in a couple of convalescent patients.

Pools of viral peptides were used by the ViraFEST assay to expand antigen-specific CD4+ T cells ahead of sequencing. CD4+ T cells were isolated after about eleven days of culture. According to PCR results, the person was infected with SARS-CoV-2 between March and December 2020. Generated by immunoSEQ multiplex PCR, the TCRdb table keeps only in-frame clones and is missing some. The table has tens of thousands of clones, roughly 69% seen once. On this clone: As yet, its antigen is unknown.

Germline V lookup: CDR1 SGHTA, CDR2 FQGTGA. The CDR3 is 16 amino acids. The ends lost 5 bases at V and 6 bases at J; junction bases unmatched: 10. Sequencing used CD4+ T cells from PBMCs cultured with HCoV-NL63 spike peptides, obtained before COVID-19 vaccination. The chain links TRBV7-3 to TRBJ2-1; 10 bases align to TRBD2. The receptor was derived from a human donor who had a prior SARS-CoV-2 infection. The CDR3, as DNA: TGTGCCAGCAGCCGCAATCTAGCGGGAGCACGCAATGAGCAGTTCTTC. This codes for CASSRNLAGARNEQFF.